This TCR beta chain is from a study of T cell clones after liver transplantation (dated by TCRdb to about 2019). With respect to the entire study: The samples were obtained from ITN030ST, a randomized trial that attempted immunosuppression withdrawal within 2 years after liver transplantation. Blood samples were collected pre-transplant, pre-randomization before withdrawal, and post-randomization after either full withdrawal or failed withdrawal. Tolerance meant complete immunosuppression withdrawal for at least one year without liver enzymes rising beyond twice the upper limit of normal. Donor-reactive T cell clones were identified by TCRbeta sequencing following a pre-transplant mixed lymphocyte reaction and were subsequently tracked in post-transplant blood. As an antigen-independent comparator for donor-reactive sequences, third party-reactive TCRbeta sequences were also identified from pre-transplant MLRs. Until randomization at 12-24 months post-transplant, subjects were given standard immunosuppression, with no induction therapy. Three of the eight recipients were HCV-positive; the others were transplanted for non-autoimmune, non-viral indications. Of the 8 liver transplant recipients making up the studied cohort, 3 were classified as tolerant and 5 as non-tolerant.

High-throughput TCRbeta CDR3 sequencing of frozen genomic DNA was performed by immunoSEQ, with PCR amplification, mapping, bias correction and internal controls included. The original methods were these. Only productive rearrangements were retained, with each unique TCRbeta sequence defined by its CDR3 nucleotide sequence together with its V and J gene. For a sequence to be called donor-reactive, it needed a frequency of at least 0.01% and at least 5-fold expansion in CFSE-low cells compared with unstimulated pre-transplant cells. Minimum frequency thresholds were set for each subject based on the unstimulated sample with the lowest template count, ensuring at least 90% detection power. Jensen-Shannon divergence between the top 1000 TCRbeta sequences post-transplant and pre-transplant was used to measure repertoire turnover. Two-sided Fisher's exact tests were used to test for changes in the detection of donor-reactive sequences. In its TCRdb copy, this immuneACCESS table keeps in-frame sequences only and misses some clones. Where compared with another copy, unresolved V genes explain less than half of these, and the others have no known cause. The D gene and trimming were derived from the DNA, and the V and J assignments and clone size from that table. This sample gives 20,000 to 25,000 clones in total; 80% to 95% of them show up just once. The ten largest account for 20% to 25% of the sample.

Turning to this clone: Its antigen specificity is not known. No base-level quality is on record; no much larger clone is a single base apart.

The V end gives up 1 base and the J end 7 bases, leaving 16 bases in the junction not matched to a gene. The CDR3 covers 18 residues, taking in both the cysteine and the phenylalanine. The DNA shown is the 54-base CDR3, in frame from base 1. Sequences MNHNS (CDR1) and SASEGT (CDR2) are obtained from the germline V gene. The research as a whole found: Without allograft tissue specimens, donor-reactive T cells may have migrated into the graft rather than being deleted. Low numbers of available donor cells limited the measurable donor-reactive repertoire in two subjects. The conclusions were considered preliminary, being limited by small, heterogeneous patient numbers and non-standardized post-transplant time points. Circulating donor-reactive CD4 TCRbeta sequences fell significantly post-transplant in most of the 8 subjects, irrespective of tolerance or HCV status. When repertoire turnover was accounted for, significantly reduced detection of donor-reactive sequences was found in 7 of 8 subjects for CD4 and in 8 of 8 subjects for CD8. Donor-reactive sequences declined more than third party-reactive ones, suggesting partial antigen-specific deletion unrelated to withdrawal success.

Thawed unstimulated PBMCs were stained for CD3, CD4 and CD8 and FACS-sorted into CD3+CD4+ and CD3+CD8+ populations. Each of the 8 studied subjects was randomized to immunosuppression withdrawal. Genomic DNA was isolated with the Qiagen DNeasy Blood and Tissue Kit. The rearrangement joined TRBV6-1 to TRBJ2-7; a stretch of 10 junction bases matches TRBD2. The sequence was collected from a human patient who received a liver transplant. Following transplantation, part of the T cell population may be supplied by the graft donor rather than the patient. The sample consisted of CD8+ T cells from blood, taken roughly 26 months after liver transplant. The DNA sequence reads TGTGCCAGCAGTGAAGAACCTTCTTGGACTAGCGGTGCTAGGGAGCAGTACTTC. This is translated as CASSEEPSWTSGAREQYF.